The 8 T cell receptor beta chains below come from one sample, sequenced in a study of T-cell reconstitution after alpha-beta-depleted transplantation in children. For TCRbeta, the library was prepared with unique molecular identifiers. TCRdb redid the calling of the PCR reads with MiXCR, one entry per CDR3 protein. The table records around 370,000 distinct CDR3 sequences, roughly 17% of them present only once. Sequences were derived from PBMCs, mostly from graft donor cells, sampled 360 days after TCRalphabeta/CD19-depleted stem cell transplant. Receptors originate from a male patient between 2 and 10 years old who had a stem cell transplant for acute lymphoblastic leukemia, so the T cells may come from the graft donor.

This clonotype was observed a few times. This rearrangement joins TRBV7-9 to TRBJ2-1, with 14 bases matching TRBD2. Germline values: CDR1 SEHNR, CDR2 FQNEAQ (reference sequence). The junction had 6 bases not matched to a gene; V was cut back by 2 bases and J by 9 bases. The CDR3 is made up of 16 amino acids. Here the CDR3 DNA reads TGTGCCAGCAGCTTACTGGGACTAGCGGGAGAAGTTGAGCAGTTCTTC. Its translation is CASSLLGLAGEVEQFF.

The sample holds a few counts of this clonotype. The genes are TRBV2 and TRBJ2-7; D is tentatively TRBD1 or TRBD2 (5 bases each). Germline V lookup: CDR1 SNHLY, CDR2 FYNNEI. The CDR3 totals 14 residues. V was pared by 9 bases and J by 2 bases, with 17 bases between. The CDR3 reads CASYRYRGPYEQYF. In DNA, the CDR3 is TGTGCCAGTTACAGGTACCGGGGCCCCTACGAGCAGTACTTC.

This clonotype was observed many times. The chain uses TRBV12-3 or TRBV12-4 and TRBJ2-1; D not resolved. There are 12 residues in the CDR3. Trimming took off 3 bases at V and 6 bases at J, with 6 bases between the two ends. CDR3 sequence: CASSFRLNEQFF. CDR3 nucleotide sequence: TGTGCCAGCAGTTTTAGGCTCAATGAGCAGTTCTTC.

V gene TRBV24-1 combines with J gene TRBJ2-7, with 7 bases that match TRBD1. The V and J ends lost 4 bases and 4 bases, in that order; junction bases with no gene match: 12. From germline, CDR1 is KGHDR and CDR2 SFDVKD. The CDR3 spans 16 residues. Here the CDR3 reads CATSEGQFLPFYEQYF. The CDR3 DNA reads TGTGCCACCAGTGAGGGACAGTTTCTTCCTTTTTACGAGCAGTACTTC.

The chain carries TRBV15 and TRBJ2-2; no firm D call. The CDR3 extends over 15 amino acids. In germline, CDR1 is LNHNV, CDR2 YYDKDF (reference sequence). The germline V and J ends were trimmed by 5 bases and 2 bases, with 12 bases remaining between them. The CDR3 DNA sequence: TGTGCCACCAGCTCTCGTGGGCTTAACACCGGGGAGCTGTTTTTT. Amino acid sequence: CATSSRGLNTGELFF. The entire variable domain, with the rest obtained from reference TRBV15 and TRBJ2-2, is as follows: DAMVIQNPRYQVTQFGKPVTLSCSQTLNHNVMYWYQQKSSQAPKLLFHYYDKDFNNEADTPDNFQSRRPNTSFCFLDIRSPGLGDTAMYLCATSSRGLNTGELFFGEGSRLTVL.

The chain is built from TRBV29-1 and TRBJ2-5, with D perhaps TRBD2 (6 bases). CDR3 length: 14 amino acids. Trimming pared 5 bases from V and 0 bases from J, leaving 13 bases between. Germline CDR1 and CDR2: SQVTM and ANQGSEA. The chain's CDR3 is CSVYGLPYQETQYF. The CDR3 nucleotides read TGCAGCGTTTACGGACTACCGTACCAAGAGACCCAGTACTTC.

The V and J genes are TRBV28 and TRBJ2-1, with 8 bases matching TRBD2. Germline V gives CDR1 MDHEN, CDR2 SYDVKM. With V trimmed by 2 bases and J by 7 bases, 13 bases remained unmatched. This CDR3 is 17 amino acids long. DNA of the CDR3: TGTGCCAGCAGTTTAGGTGGCGGGGGGCAGGGGTCTAATGAGCAGTTCTTC. Protein: CASSLGGGGQGSNEQFF.

The chain joins TRBV11-2 to TRBJ2-1, with 11 bases lining up with TRBD2. Germline trimming cut 1 base from V and 3 bases from J; bases unmatched to any gene: 2. Germline V CDR1 and CDR2: SGHAT, FQNNGV. The CDR3 is 16 amino acids. CDR3: CASSLGGTSGYNEQFF. The CDR3 DNA reads TGTGCCAGCAGCTTAGGGGGGACTAGCGGCTACAATGAGCAGTTCTTC.